The entry below describes one T cell receptor (beta chain). Its matching antigen is unknown. The ends were cut back, 3 bases at V and 0 bases at J, with 12 bases in the middle. The CDR3 has 15 amino acids. Germline assignment: CDR1 SGHTS and CDR2 YDEGEE. These data are taken from a study of cytomegalovirus exposure and HLA in healthy donors. Study findings and constraints: It was taken for granted in presence/absence analyses that sequencing depth across donors was roughly uniform. Some V segments could not be told apart, so they were left out, TRBV6-2 and TRBV6-3 among them.

Amplification used 60 Vbeta primers and 13 Jbeta primers. Sequencing was performed with immunoSEQ multiplex PCR; in TCRdb, only in-frame clones are kept and a portion is missing. This table holds about 140,000 clones, 75% to 85% found once. This chain uses TRBV5-8 with TRBJ1-1, with a weak D call TRBD1 (6 bases). The clonotype was recovered from a woman aged 45-65 years in good health and CMV-seropositive. The sample comprised PBMCs. CDR3 sequence reads: CASSSPGHMNTEAFF. As DNA, the CDR3 is TGTGCCAGCAGCTCTCCGGGACATATGAACACTGAAGCTTTCTTT.